The rows below give T cell receptor beta chains drawn from one sample of a study of OX40 agonist ivuxolimab in advanced cancers. Assay used: immunoSEQ multiplex PCR; TCRdb lists only in-frame clones, some missing. The sample lists around 92,000 clones, approximately 80% seen once, with about 2.7% in the top ten. Source: CD4+ or CD8+ T cells sorted from blood, taken in a trial of the OX40 agonist ivuxolimab. Source of these receptors: an adult with an advanced solid tumor such as melanoma, head and neck, liver or kidney cancer. CDR3s leave out the opening cysteine and the closing phenylalanine or tryptophan. D genes are given only for firm matches.

v_gene	d_gene	j_gene	CDR3aa
TRBV29-1	NA	TRBJ2-7	SVRGHYEQY
TRBV7-2	NA	TRBJ1-5	ASSSVGSGQPQH
TRBV5-1	NA	TRBJ2-5	ASSLARDSQETQY
TRBV6-1	NA	TRBJ1-2	ASRDRQNYGYT
TRBV28	NA	TRBJ1-6	ASRGGVNSPLH
TRBV19	NA	TRBJ1-5	ASADRGNQPQH
TRBV5-1	TRBD2	TRBJ2-5	ASSSRTSGGETQY
TRBV19	NA	TRBJ1-3	ASSPGLPGGSGNTIY
TRBV10-1	NA	TRBJ1-3	ASSGISGNTIY
TRBV2	TRBD1	TRBJ1-1	ASRLTGSNTEAF
TRBV9	TRBD2	TRBJ2-5	ASSVDSGGTGETQY
TRBV4-2	NA	TRBJ1-1	ASSQYTGRLLSGDTEAF
TRBV6-6	NA	TRBJ1-4	ASSPPGYNEKLF
TRBV5-4	TRBD1	TRBJ1-4	ASSYNRGIDEKLF
TRBV5-4	NA	TRBJ2-2	ASSSGSKNTGELF
TRBV5-8	NA	TRBJ2-5	ASSPTGGQETQY
TRBV19	NA	TRBJ1-2	ASSPLGRQANRVDYGYT
TRBV9	TRBD2	TRBJ2-5	ASSVTIPGLAGEETQY
TRBV7-2	NA	TRBJ1-3	ASSLGNSGNTIY
TRBV29-1	NA	TRBJ1-3	SVAPGSGNTIY
TRBV5-1	NA	TRBJ2-5	ASSLGATSGTQY
TRBV5-1	TRBD1	TRBJ1-2	ATANDRASDGYT